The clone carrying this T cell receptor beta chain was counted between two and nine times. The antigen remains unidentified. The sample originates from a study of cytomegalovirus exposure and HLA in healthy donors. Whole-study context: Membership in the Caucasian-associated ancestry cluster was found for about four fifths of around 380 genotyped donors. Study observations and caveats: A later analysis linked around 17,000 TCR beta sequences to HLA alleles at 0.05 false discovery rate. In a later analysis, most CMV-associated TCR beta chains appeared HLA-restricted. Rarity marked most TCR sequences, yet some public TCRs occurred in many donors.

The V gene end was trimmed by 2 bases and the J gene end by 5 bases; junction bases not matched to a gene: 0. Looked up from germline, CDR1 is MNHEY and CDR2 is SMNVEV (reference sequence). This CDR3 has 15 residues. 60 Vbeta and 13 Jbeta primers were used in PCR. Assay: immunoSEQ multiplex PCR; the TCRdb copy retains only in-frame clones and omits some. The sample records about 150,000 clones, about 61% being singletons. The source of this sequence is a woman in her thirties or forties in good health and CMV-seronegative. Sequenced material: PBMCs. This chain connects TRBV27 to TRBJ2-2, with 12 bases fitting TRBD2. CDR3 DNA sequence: TGTGCCAGCAGTTTACTAGCGGGAGGGACCGGGGAGCTGTTTTTT. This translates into CASSLLAGGTGELFF.